Sequencing of this TCR beta chain was carried out in a study of shared clonotypes between healthy human individuals. Study-level findings and limits: The diversity represented, both genetic and in exposure history, was limited by few donors. Shared clonotypes across all four donors exceeded non-shared ones in generation probability.

Clones were read by immunoSEQ multiplex PCR, and TCRdb kept only the in-frame ones, dropping some. This table holds 2 million to 2.5 million clones, 80% to 95% found once. Looked up from germline, CDR1 is MNHEY and CDR2 is SVGAGI. The CDR3 is 12 amino acids. V lost 6 bases to trimming and J lost 10 bases, with 15 bases between them. Comment on this clone: Its specificity is unknown.

V is TRBV6-5 and J is TRBJ1-1; D is undetermined. Sequenced input: naive CD4+ T cells from PBMCs. Subset denoted: CD45RA+ positively selected. This TCR was sampled from a man aged 18 to 35 in good health. Some clones in this sample may be carry-over from other donors' samples. This CDR3 is CASSPGPAGAFF. The CDR3 region has the DNA TGTGCCAGCAGCCCAGGCCCCGCGGGAGCTTTCTTT.